This record concerns one T cell receptor (beta chain) sequence. Random hexamers were used to reverse transcribe about 0.5 to 1 ug of RNA. TCRdb reanalysed the immunoSEQ multiplex PCR reads using MiXCR and keeps one entry per CDR3 protein. This table holds 95,000 to 150,000 distinct CDR3 sequences, roughly 94% found once. This record belongs to a study of CD8 T cells in Susac syndrome. Trimming stripped 4 bases from V and 0 bases from J, with 14 bases between. CDR1 is DFQATT, CDR2 SNEGSKA, per germline (reference sequence). The CDR3 covers 15 residues. Sequencing was carried out using CD8+ T cells from PBMCs. The receptor's source is a human donor with Susac syndrome. The V call is TRBV20-1, the J call TRBJ2-3; D is unresolved. The CDR3 is CSAIFVVSSTDTQYF. CDR3 coding DNA: TGCAGTGCTATTTTCGTCGTATCTAGCACAGATACGCAGTATTTT.